This TCR beta chain was profiled in a study of shared T cell receptors in the human thymus. This clone appeared a single time. Assay: immunoSEQ multiplex PCR; the TCRdb copy retains only in-frame clones and omits some. The sample has more than 550,000 clones; more than 70% are singletons. This CDR3 is 17 amino acids long. With 1 base clipped from V and 9 bases from J, the junction kept 15 bases outside the gene matches. Germline CDR1 reads SGHAT; CDR2 reads FQNNGV. The sample was also linked to a second study, of human thymus T cells. This second report adds: Thymus was obtained from resections taken during corrective heart surgery. Blood and thymic repertoires both appeared biased in V and J gene usage.

This TCR derives from a boy younger than two with a congenital heart defect. The rearrangement joins TRBV11-2 to TRBJ2-1; TRBD1 matches 7 bases. The specimen was thymocytes. CDR3 nucleotide sequence: TGTGCCAGCAGCTTAGGTCCGGGGACAGTGTTCAGGAGTGAGCAGTTCTTC. It yields the protein CASSLGPGTVFRSEQFF.